A single sample is the source of the 12 T cell receptor beta chains below, sequenced in a study of cytomegalovirus exposure and HLA in healthy donors. 60 Vbeta and 13 Jbeta primers were used in PCR. Method: immunoSEQ multiplex PCR; TCRdb's copy keeps in-frame clones and lacks some. Found here are about 190,000 clones, around four fifths of them singletons; the top ten hold 0.85% to 1.4%. The sequenced sample consisted of PBMCs. These TCRs come from a woman aged 40-49 years in good health and CMV-seronegative.

The rearrangement joins TRBV5-1 to TRBJ2-1; weak D call: TRBD2 (6 bases). From germline, CDR1 is SGHRS and CDR2 YFSETQ. This CDR3 has 15 residues. V was pared by 4 bases and J by 6 bases, with 17 bases between. The CDR3 nucleotides are TGCGCCAGCAGCCCCAGAACTAGCCTCGGCAATGAGCAGTTCTTC. Translated: CASSPRTSLGNEQFF. Complete variable domain (other parts from reference TRBV5-1 and TRBJ2-1): KAGVTQTPRYLIKTRGQQVTLSCSPISGHRSVSWYQQTPGQGLQFLFEYFSETQRNKGNFPGRFSGRQFSNSRSEMNVSTLELGDSALYLCASSPRTSLGNEQFFGPGTRLTVL.

As to this clone: The junction departs from the called germline gene at one end, perhaps through a read error. The chain links TRBV7-8 to TRBJ2-1; the D gene is possibly TRBD2 (6 bases). Germline V gene data show CDR1 as SGHVS and CDR2 as FQNEAQ. The CDR3 contains 11 residues. CDR3 residues: CASGREAGHLF. Here the CDR3 DNA reads TGTGCCAGCGGCAGGGAGGCGGGTCACCTCTTC. The full variable domain, in which reference TRBV7-8 and TRBJ2-1 provide the parts outside the CDR3, is GAGVSQSPRYKVAKRGQDVALRCDPISGHVSLFWYQQALGQGPEFLTYFQNEAQLDKSGLPSDRFFAERPEGSVSTLKIQRTQQEDSAVYLCASGREAGHLFGPGTRLTVL.

This CDR3 is CASSVGQVFYNEQFF. The DNA for the CDR3 is TGTGCCAGTAGTGTCGGACAGGTCTTTTACAATGAGCAGTTCTTC. The chain employs TRBV19 and TRBJ2-1; 7 positions match TRBD1. The germline gives CDR1 LNHDA, CDR2 SQIVND (reference sequence). Trimming removed 5 bases from V and 4 bases from J; junction bases left unmatched: 8. This CDR3 has 15 amino acids.

The J gene is TRBJ1-1, the V gene TRBV7-9; the D is unclear. The CDR3 extends over 14 amino acids. CDR1 SEHNR and CDR2 FQNEAQ come from the germline V gene (reference sequence). Trimming removed 1 base at V and 1 base at J, with 7 bases between. The CDR3: CASSLEEGNTEAFF. The DNA of the CDR3 is TGTGCCAGCAGCTTAGAAGAGGGGAACACTGAAGCTTTCTTT. The full variable domain, completed using reference TRBV7-9 and TRBJ1-1, is DTGVSQNPRHKITKRGQNVTFRCDPISEHNRLYWYRQTLGQGPEFLTYFQNEAQLEKSRLLSDRFSAERPKGSFSTLEIQRTEQGDSAMYLCASSLEEGNTEAFFGQGTRLTVV.

The V call is TRBV7-6, the J call TRBJ2-2; 9 bases match TRBD1. The V gene end was trimmed by 3 bases and the J gene end by 2 bases; junction bases not matched to a gene: 4. The CDR3 totals 16 residues. CDR1 is SGHVS, CDR2 FNYEAQ, per germline. The CDR3 spells CASSFTGQGNTGELFF. As DNA, the CDR3 is TGTGCCAGCAGCTTCACGGGACAGGGCAACACCGGGGAGCTGTTTTTT.

The chain links TRBV2 to TRBJ1-5; possibly TRBD1 for D (5 bases). This CDR3 has 15 residues. Germline V gene lookup returns CDR1 SNHLY and CDR2 FYNNEI. V lost 6 bases to trimming and J lost 0 bases, with 12 bases between them. CDR3 bases: TGTGCCAGCAGCCCCGGGGGTAATAGCAATCAGCCCCAGCATTTT. Protein sequence: CASSPGGNSNQPQHF. The whole variable domain, remainder taken from reference TRBV2 and TRBJ1-5, is EPEVTQTPSHQVTQMGQEVILRCVPISNHLYFYWYRQILGQKVEFLVSFYNNEISEKSEIFDDQFSVERPDGSNFTLKIRSTKLEDSAMYFCASSPGGNSNQPQHFGDGTRLSIL.

A note on this clone: The same CDR3 arises from other DNA sequences in this sample as well. The chain is built from TRBV9 and TRBJ1-1; tentative D call: TRBD1 (6 bases). The CDR3 is 15 amino acids. Germline CDR1 reads SGDLS; CDR2 reads YYNGEE. V lost 3 bases and J lost 2, with 14 bases in between. The CDR3 sequence: CASSAGTGLNTEAFF. The CDR3 coding sequence is TGTGCCAGCAGCGCAGGTACAGGGCTTAACACTGAAGCTTTCTTT.

The chain employs TRBV7-9 and TRBJ2-3; D is unresolved. The V gene's germline CDR1 is SEHNR and CDR2 FQNEAQ (reference sequence). V was cut by 1 base and J by 2 bases, with 7 bases left in between. The CDR3 covers 14 residues. The CDR3 is CASSLGLVTDTQYF. The DNA of the CDR3 is TGTGCCAGCAGCTTAGGGCTAGTCACAGATACGCAGTATTTT.

The rearrangement joins TRBV5-1 to TRBJ2-5; D is possibly TRBD2 (5 bases). The V gene's germline CDR1 is SGHRS and CDR2 YFSETQ. Trimming took off 5 bases at V and 7 bases at J, with 21 bases between the two ends. The CDR3 length is 15 residues. CDR3 protein: CASRRGWALDGTQYF. Here the CDR3 DNA reads TGCGCCAGCAGACGGGGATGGGCTCTCGATGGGACCCAGTACTTC.

This chain's CDR3 is CSAAAGPEQFF. The CDR3 DNA sequence: TGCAGTGCTGCCGCGGGACCCGAGCAGTTCTTC. This rearrangement joins TRBV20-1 to TRBJ2-1; D possibly corresponds to TRBD2 (6 bases). Germline CDR1 reads DFQATT; CDR2 reads SNEGSKA (reference sequence). V lost 5 bases, J lost 10 bases, and 12 bases lay in between. This CDR3 has 11 residues.

The CDR3 coding sequence is TGTGCCAGCAGTGCTTACAGGGACACTGAAGCTTTCTTT. Translation: CASSAYRDTEAFF. V usage is TRBV2 and J usage is TRBJ1-1; a possible D gene is TRBD1 (6 bases). Between the trimmed V and J ends, which lost 4 bases and 3 bases, there was a span of 9 bases. The CDR3 covers 13 residues. CDR1 is SNHLY, CDR2 FYNNEI, per germline.

The gene calls are TRBV7-2 and TRBJ2-7; 7 bases line up with TRBD1. Germline assignment: CDR1 SGHTA and CDR2 FQGNSA. CDR3 length: 13 residues. With 3 bases clipped from V and 7 bases from J, the junction kept 6 bases outside the gene matches. CDR3 coding DNA: TGTGCCAGCAGCTTTGGGCCACAGGGGGAGCAGTACGTC. This codes for CASSFGPQGEQYV.